The source of this T cell receptor beta chain is a study of blood T cell repertoires in COVID-19. Study as a whole: PBMCs, B-cell-depleted T cells, or T cells provided the cDNA or gDNA that made up the material.

V lost 2 bases and J 5 bases, leaving 13 bases between the germline ends. The CDR3 has 14 amino acids. Germline V gene sequence: CDR1 SNHLY, CDR2 FYNNEI. The cohort comprised adults aged 18 to 89 years residing in around 25 US areas. Recovery meant two consecutive negative NP/OP PCR tests, professional clearance, or resolved symptoms. Authors' analysis steps: Reference gene primer amplification in the assay estimated nucleated cell counts. The repertoire was sequenced with immunoSEQ multiplex PCR; TCRdb's copy has only in-frame clones and lacks some. V and J calls and clone size are given by that table; D and trimming were obtained from the DNA. The table records some 290,000 clones, just under 90% of them present only once.

Sequencing was done on a sample of PBMCs or T cells enriched from blood (not recorded which). The V call is TRBV2, the J call TRBJ2-7; D possibly corresponds to TRBD1 (6 bases). This TCR was recovered from a woman aged 25 to 39 who had recovered from COVID-19. CDR3 in amino acids: CASSESGVTHEQYF. The CDR3 DNA reads TGTGCCAGCAGTGAATCAGGGGTAACACACGAGCAGTACTTC.